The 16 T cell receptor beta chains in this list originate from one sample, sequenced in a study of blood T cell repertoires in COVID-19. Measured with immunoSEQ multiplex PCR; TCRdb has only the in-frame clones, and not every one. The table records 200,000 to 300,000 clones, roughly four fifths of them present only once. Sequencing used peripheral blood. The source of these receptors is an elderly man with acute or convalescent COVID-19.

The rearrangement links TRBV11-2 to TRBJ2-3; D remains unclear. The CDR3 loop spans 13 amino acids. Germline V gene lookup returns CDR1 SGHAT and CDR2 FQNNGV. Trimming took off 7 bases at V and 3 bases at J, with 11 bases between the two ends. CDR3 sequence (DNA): TGTGCCAGCACCCCATGGAGTACAGATACGCAGTATTTT. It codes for CASTPWSTDTQYF.

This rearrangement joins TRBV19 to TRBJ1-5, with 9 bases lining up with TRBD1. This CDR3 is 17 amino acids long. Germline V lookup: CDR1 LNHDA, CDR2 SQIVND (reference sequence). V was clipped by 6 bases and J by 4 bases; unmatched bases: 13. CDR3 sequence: CASSTPGTGTVNQPQHF. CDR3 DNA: TGTGCCAGTAGCACCCCGGGGACAGGGACCGTAAATCAGCCCCAGCATTTT.

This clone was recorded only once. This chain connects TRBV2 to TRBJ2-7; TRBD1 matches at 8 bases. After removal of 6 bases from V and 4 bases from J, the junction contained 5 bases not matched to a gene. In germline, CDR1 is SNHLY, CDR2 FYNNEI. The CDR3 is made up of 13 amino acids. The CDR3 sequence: CASSIRDRYEQYF. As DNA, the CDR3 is TGTGCCAGCAGCATACGGGACAGGTACGAGCAGTACTTC.

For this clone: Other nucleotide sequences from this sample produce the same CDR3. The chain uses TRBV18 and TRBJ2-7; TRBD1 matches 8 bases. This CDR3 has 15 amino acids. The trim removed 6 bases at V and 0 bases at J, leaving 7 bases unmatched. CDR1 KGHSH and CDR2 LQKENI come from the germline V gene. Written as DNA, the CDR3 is TGTGCCAGCTCGCCTGGACAGGGTAGCTCCTACGAGCAGTACTTC. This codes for CASSPGQGSSYEQYF.

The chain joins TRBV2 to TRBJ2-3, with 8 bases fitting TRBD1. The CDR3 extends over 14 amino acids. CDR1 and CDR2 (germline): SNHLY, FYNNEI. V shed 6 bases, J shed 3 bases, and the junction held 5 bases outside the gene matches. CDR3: CASRDRVRTDTQYF. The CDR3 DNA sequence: TGTGCCAGCAGGGACAGGGTTAGGACAGATACGCAGTATTTT.

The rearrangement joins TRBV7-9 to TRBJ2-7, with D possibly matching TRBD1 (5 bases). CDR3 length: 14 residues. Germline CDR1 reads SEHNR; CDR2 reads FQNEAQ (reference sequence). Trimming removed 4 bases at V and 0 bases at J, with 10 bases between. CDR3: CASSSRQSSYEQYF. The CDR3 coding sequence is TGTGCCAGCAGCTCGAGACAGAGCTCCTACGAGCAGTACTTC.

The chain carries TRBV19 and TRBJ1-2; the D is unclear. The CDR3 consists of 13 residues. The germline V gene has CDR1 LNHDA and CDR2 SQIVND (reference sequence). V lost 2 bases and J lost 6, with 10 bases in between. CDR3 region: CASSIFAGNGYTF. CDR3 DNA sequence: TGTGCCAGTAGTATATTTGCCGGGAATGGCTACACCTTC.

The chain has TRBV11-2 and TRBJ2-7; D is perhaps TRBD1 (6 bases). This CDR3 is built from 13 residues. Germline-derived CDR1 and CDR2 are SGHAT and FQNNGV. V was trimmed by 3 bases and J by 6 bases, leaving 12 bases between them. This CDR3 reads CASSFNREPEQYF. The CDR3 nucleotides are TGTGCCAGCAGCTTTAACAGGGAACCCGAGCAGTACTTC.

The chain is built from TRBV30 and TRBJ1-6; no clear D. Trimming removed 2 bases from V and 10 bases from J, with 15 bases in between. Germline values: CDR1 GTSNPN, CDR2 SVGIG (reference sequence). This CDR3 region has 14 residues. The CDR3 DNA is TGTGCCTGGAGTATCCAGGTCAGCAACTCACCCCTCCACTTT. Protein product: CAWSIQVSNSPLHF.

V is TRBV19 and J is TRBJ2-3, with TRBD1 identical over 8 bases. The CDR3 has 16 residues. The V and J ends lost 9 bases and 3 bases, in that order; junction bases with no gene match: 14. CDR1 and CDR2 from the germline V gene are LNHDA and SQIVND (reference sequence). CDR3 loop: CASDDSPGGRTDTQYF. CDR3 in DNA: TGTGCCAGCGACGATTCTCCAGGGGGCAGGACAGATACGCAGTATTTT. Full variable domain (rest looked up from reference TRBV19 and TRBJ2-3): DGGITQSPKYLFRKEGQNVTLSCEQNLNHDAMYWYRQDPGQGLRLIYYSQIVNDFQKGDIAEGYSVSREKKESFPLTVTSAQKNPTAFYLCASDDSPGGRTDTQYFGPGTRLTVL.

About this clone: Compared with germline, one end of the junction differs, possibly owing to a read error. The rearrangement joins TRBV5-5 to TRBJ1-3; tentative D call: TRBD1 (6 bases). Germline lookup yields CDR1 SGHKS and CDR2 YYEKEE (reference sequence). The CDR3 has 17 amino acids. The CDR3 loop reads CASSLVGTTSSGNTIYF. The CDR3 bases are TGTGCCAGCAGTTTGGTCGGGACAACTAGCTCTGGAAACACCATATATTTT.

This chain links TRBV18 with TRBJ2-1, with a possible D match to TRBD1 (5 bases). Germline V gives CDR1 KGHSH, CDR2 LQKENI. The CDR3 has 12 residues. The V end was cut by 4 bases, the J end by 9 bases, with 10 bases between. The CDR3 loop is CASSLRGAEQFF. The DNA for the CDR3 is TGTGCCAGCTCACTAAGGGGTGCTGAGCAGTTCTTC.

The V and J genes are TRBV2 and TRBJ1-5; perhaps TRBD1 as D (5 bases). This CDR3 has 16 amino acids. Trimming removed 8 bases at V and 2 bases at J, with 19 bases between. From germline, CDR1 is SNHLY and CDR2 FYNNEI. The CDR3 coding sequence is TGTGCCAGCCGACCTCGGGGAGGGGATGGCAATCAGCCCCAGCATTTT. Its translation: CASRPRGGDGNQPQHF. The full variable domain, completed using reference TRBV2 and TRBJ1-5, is EPEVTQTPSHQVTQMGQEVILRCVPISNHLYFYWYRQILGQKVEFLVSFYNNEISEKSEIFDDQFSVERPDGSNFTLKIRSTKLEDSAMYFCASRPRGGDGNQPQHFGDGTRLSIL.

The CDR3: CASSLSSGDTGELFF. The DNA of the CDR3 is TGTGCCAGCTCACTAAGTTCAGGGGATACCGGGGAGCTGTTTTTT. The chain recombines TRBV18 with TRBJ2-2, with D possibly TRBD1 on 6 matching bases. Germline CDR1 reads KGHSH; CDR2 reads LQKENI. V shed 4 bases and J shed 5 bases, with 14 bases lying between them. The CDR3 has 15 amino acids.

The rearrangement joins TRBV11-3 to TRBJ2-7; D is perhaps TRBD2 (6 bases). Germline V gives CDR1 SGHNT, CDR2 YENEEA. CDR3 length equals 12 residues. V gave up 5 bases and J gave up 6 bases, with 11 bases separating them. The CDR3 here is CASSPPGGEQYF. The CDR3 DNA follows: TGTGCCAGCAGCCCCCCCGGGGGCGAGCAGTACTTC.

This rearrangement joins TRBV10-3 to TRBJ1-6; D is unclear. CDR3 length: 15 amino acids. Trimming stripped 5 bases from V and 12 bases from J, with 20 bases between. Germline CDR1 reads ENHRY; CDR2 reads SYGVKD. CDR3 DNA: TGTGCCATCAGTCGAGGTTCCCTTTTAGGTATACCCCTCCACTTT. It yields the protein CAISRGSLLGIPLHF.